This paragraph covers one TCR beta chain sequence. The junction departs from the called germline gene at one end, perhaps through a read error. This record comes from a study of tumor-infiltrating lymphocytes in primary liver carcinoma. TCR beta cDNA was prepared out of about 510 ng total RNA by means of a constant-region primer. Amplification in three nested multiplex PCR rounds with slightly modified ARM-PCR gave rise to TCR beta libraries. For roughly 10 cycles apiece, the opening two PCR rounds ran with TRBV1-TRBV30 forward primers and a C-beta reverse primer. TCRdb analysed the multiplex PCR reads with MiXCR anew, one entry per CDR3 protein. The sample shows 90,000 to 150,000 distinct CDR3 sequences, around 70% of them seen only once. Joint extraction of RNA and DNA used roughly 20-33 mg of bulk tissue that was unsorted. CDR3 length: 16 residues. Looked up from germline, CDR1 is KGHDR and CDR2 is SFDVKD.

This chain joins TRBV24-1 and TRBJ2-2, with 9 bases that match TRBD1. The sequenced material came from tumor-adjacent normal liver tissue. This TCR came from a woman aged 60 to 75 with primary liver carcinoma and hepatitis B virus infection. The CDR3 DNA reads TGTGGCACCAGTGATAGGGGACAGGGAAGGACCGGGGAACTGTTTTTT. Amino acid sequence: CGTSDRGQGRTGELFF.